The rows below give T cell receptor beta chains drawn from one sample of a study of cytomegalovirus exposure and HLA in healthy donors. This table comes from immunoSEQ multiplex PCR, and its TCRdb copy is limited to in-frame clones, with some not included. The sample carries some 190,000 clones, around 79% recorded once. Material for sequencing was PBMCs. The receptors here all came from a woman between 50 and 59 years old in good health and CMV-seronegative. The CDR3 runs from the conserved cysteine through the conserved F or W. A D gene is named only where the DNA matches it firmly. Size values are once, few and many counts, or a class for expanded clones, and some rows have none.

j_gene: TRBJ1-1
abundance: few
d_gene: .
v_gene: TRBV7-6
CDR3nt: TGTGCCAGCAGCTTAGCGCAGGGGATGAACACTGAAGCTTTCTTT
CDR3aa: CASSLAQGMNTEAFF

j_gene: TRBJ1-1
abundance: .
d_gene: .
v_gene: TRBV6-6
CDR3nt: TGTGCCAGCGGACTTGGGGCTGAAGCTTTCTTT
CDR3aa: CASGLGAEAFF

j_gene: TRBJ2-1
abundance: .
d_gene: TRBD1
v_gene: TRBV6-5
CDR3nt: TGTGCCAGCAGCAAAGGACAGGGTCGTCACAATGAGCAGTTCTTC
CDR3aa: CASSKGQGRHNEQFF

j_gene: TRBJ1-1
abundance: .
d_gene: .
v_gene: TRBV18
CDR3nt: TGTGCCAGCGCCTGGGGAGAGAACACTGAAGCTTTCTTT
CDR3aa: CASAWGENTEAFF

j_gene: TRBJ1-2
abundance: .
d_gene: TRBD1
v_gene: TRBV27
CDR3nt: TGTGCCAGCAGTGGTTTCGACAGGGAAGGGGCCCGCTATGGCTACACCTTC
CDR3aa: CASSGFDREGARYGYTF

j_gene: TRBJ2-1
abundance: .
d_gene: .
v_gene: TRBV5-4
CDR3nt: TGTGCCAGCAGCTTGGCAGGGTCCAGCTTAAATGAGCAGTTCTTC
CDR3aa: CASSLAGSSLNEQFF

j_gene: TRBJ2-3
abundance: .
d_gene: TRBD2
v_gene: TRBV19
CDR3nt: TGTGCCAGTAGCAGCGCCCTGGGACTAGCGGGGAGCACAGATACGCAGTATTTT
CDR3aa: CASSSALGLAGSTDTQYF

j_gene: TRBJ2-5
abundance: .
d_gene: TRBD1
v_gene: TRBV6-5
CDR3nt: TGTGCCAGCAGTCACCATGGGACAGGGATGACCCAGTACTTC
CDR3aa: CASSHHGTGMTQYF

j_gene: TRBJ2-3
abundance: .
d_gene: TRBD2
v_gene: TRBV7-2
CDR3nt: TGTGCCAGCTCACAGACTAGCTCAGATACGCAGTATTTT
CDR3aa: CASSQTSSDTQYF

j_gene: TRBJ2-7
abundance: .
d_gene: TRBD1
v_gene: TRBV5-1
CDR3nt: TGCGCCAGCAGCTTGGACAGGGGAACCCCCTACGAGCAGTACTTC
CDR3aa: CASSLDRGTPYEQYF

j_gene: TRBJ2-1
abundance: .
d_gene: TRBD2
v_gene: TRBV5-1
CDR3nt: TGCGCCAGCAGCCCACTAGCGGGCGCCTACAATGAGCAGTTCTTC
CDR3aa: CASSPLAGAYNEQFF

j_gene: TRBJ1-2
abundance: .
d_gene: .
v_gene: TRBV20-1
CDR3nt: TGCAGTGCTCTCTATGGCTACACCTTC
CDR3aa: CSALYGYTF

j_gene: TRBJ2-7
abundance: once
d_gene: TRBD1
v_gene: TRBV5-1
CDR3nt: TGCGCCAGCAGCCGGACAGGGCAGCCCTACGAGCAGTACTTC
CDR3aa: CASSRTGQPYEQYF

j_gene: TRBJ2-1
abundance: few
d_gene: TRBD1
v_gene: TRBV19
CDR3nt: TGTGCCAGTAGTAGACAGGGTAGGGCCCCGTACAATGAGCAGTTCTTC
CDR3aa: CASSRQGRAPYNEQFF

j_gene: TRBJ2-7
abundance: once
d_gene: TRBD2
v_gene: TRBV16
CDR3nt: TGTGCCAGCAGCCAATCGGGGGGAGGGGCGGAATACGAGCAGTACTTC
CDR3aa: CASSQSGGGAEYEQYF

j_gene: TRBJ1-1
abundance: few
d_gene: .
v_gene: TRBV4-3
CDR3nt: TGCGCCAGCAGCCCGACAGGTGTGAACACTGAAGCTTTCTTT
CDR3aa: CASSPTGVNTEAFF

j_gene: TRBJ2-7
abundance: once
d_gene: .
v_gene: TRBV11-2
CDR3nt: TGTGCCAGCAGCTTTTCTCCGGTGCGTTCCTACGAGCAGTACTTC
CDR3aa: CASSFSPVRSYEQYF

j_gene: TRBJ1-2
abundance: .
d_gene: .
v_gene: TRBV25-1
CDR3nt: TGTGCCAGCAGTGAATTAATTCCTAACTATGGCTACACCTTC
CDR3aa: CASSELIPNYGYTF

j_gene: TRBJ1-2
abundance: .
d_gene: TRBD1
v_gene: TRBV5-8
CDR3nt: TGTGCCAGCAGCCGGACAGGGAACTATGGCTACACCTTC
CDR3aa: CASSRTGNYGYTF

j_gene: TRBJ1-5
abundance: .
d_gene: TRBD1
v_gene: TRBV7-9
CDR3nt: TGTTCCAGCAGCAAAGGGACAGGGAATATCAATCAGCCCCAGCATTTT
CDR3aa: CSSSKGTGNINQPQHF

j_gene: TRBJ2-3
abundance: .
d_gene: TRBD2
v_gene: TRBV12-5
CDR3nt: TGTGCTAGTGGTAGAACTAGCGGGGGTTCAGATACGCAGTATTTT
CDR3aa: CASGRTSGGSDTQYF

j_gene: TRBJ2-1
abundance: once
d_gene: TRBD1
v_gene: TRBV7-2
CDR3nt: TGTGCCAGCAGCTTCAGACAGGGGATGGGATTGCGATTCTACAATGAGCAGTTCTTC
CDR3aa: CASSFRQGMGLRFYNEQFF

j_gene: TRBJ2-3
abundance: .
d_gene: TRBD2
v_gene: TRBV25-1
CDR3nt: TGTGCCAGCAGTGACATGCGACTAGCGGGGGGCAATACGCAGTATTTT
CDR3aa: CASSDMRLAGGNTQYF

j_gene: TRBJ2-3
abundance: .
d_gene: .
v_gene: TRBV27
CDR3nt: TGTGCCAGCAGTAGCCTAGCGCTGATTTCGGATACGCAGTATTTT
CDR3aa: CASSSLALISDTQYF

j_gene: TRBJ1-1
abundance: .
d_gene: TRBD1
v_gene: TRBV5-1
CDR3nt: TGCGCCAGCAGCTTGGTAGGGGGCAGGAGCACTGAAGCTTTCTTT
CDR3aa: CASSLVGGRSTEAFF

j_gene: TRBJ2-6
abundance: .
d_gene: .
v_gene: TRBV5-4
CDR3nt: TGTGCCAGCTCGTGGGACATTTCTGAGGCCAACGTCCTGACTTTC
CDR3aa: CASSWDISEANVLTF

j_gene: TRBJ1-4
abundance: .
d_gene: .
v_gene: TRBV12-5
CDR3nt: TGTGCTAGTGGTTTGGCCCGACAGCAAACTAATGAAAAACTGTTTTTT
CDR3aa: CASGLARQQTNEKLFF

j_gene: TRBJ2-1
abundance: .
d_gene: .
v_gene: TRBV28
CDR3nt: TGTGCCAGCAGTTGGCGCCAGGGTGGTGAGCAGTTCTTC
CDR3aa: CASSWRQGGEQFF

j_gene: TRBJ2-1
abundance: .
d_gene: TRBD2
v_gene: TRBV9
CDR3nt: TGTGCCAGCAGCGTAGGGGGGGAACGGGGCGGGAGGATTAAGCAGTTCTTC
CDR3aa: CASSVGGERGGRIKQFF

j_gene: TRBJ2-7
abundance: .
d_gene: TRBD1
v_gene: TRBV6-5
CDR3nt: TGTGCCAGCAGTCTACAGGGGGCCTACGAGCAGTACTTC
CDR3aa: CASSLQGAYEQYF

j_gene: TRBJ2-7
abundance: .
d_gene: TRBD1
v_gene: TRBV5-1
CDR3nt: TGCGCCAGCAGCCGACAGGGCCGCTACGAGCAGTACTTC
CDR3aa: CASSRQGRYEQYF

j_gene: TRBJ1-2
abundance: once
d_gene: .
v_gene: TRBV4-3
CDR3nt: TGCGCCAGCAGCCAAGTCCCGGGGGAGCACTATGGCTACACCTTC
CDR3aa: CASSQVPGEHYGYTF

j_gene: TRBJ2-3
abundance: .
d_gene: TRBD2
v_gene: TRBV11-2
CDR3nt: TGTGCCAGCAGCCCGGGGGGGTATACGCAGTATTTT
CDR3aa: CASSPGGYTQYF

j_gene: TRBJ2-5
abundance: once
d_gene: .
v_gene: TRBV5-4
CDR3nt: TGTGCCAGCAGCTTAGCCTCAGAGACCCAGTACTTC
CDR3aa: CASSLASETQYF

j_gene: TRBJ1-1
abundance: .
d_gene: TRBD1
v_gene: TRBV4-1
CDR3nt: TGCGCCAGCAGCCAAGAAATGACAGGGGTGAACACTGAAGCTTTCTTT
CDR3aa: CASSQEMTGVNTEAFF

j_gene: TRBJ2-7
abundance: .
d_gene: TRBD1
v_gene: TRBV5-4
CDR3nt: TGTGCCAGCAGCTTCAATCCCCCACGGACAGGTGAATCGGGGGAGCAGTACTTC
CDR3aa: CASSFNPPRTGESGEQYF

j_gene: TRBJ2-1
abundance: .
d_gene: TRBD2
v_gene: TRBV27
CDR3nt: TGTGCCAGCAGTCCCCTTGAGACTAGCGGGAGGTGGGATGAGCAGTTCTTC
CDR3aa: CASSPLETSGRWDEQFF

j_gene: TRBJ2-1
abundance: .
d_gene: .
v_gene: TRBV5-1
CDR3nt: TGCGCCAGCAGCTTGGGGACTTCCCCTTACAATGAGCAGTTCTTC
CDR3aa: CASSLGTSPYNEQFF

j_gene: TRBJ2-3
abundance: few
d_gene: .
v_gene: TRBV6-4
CDR3nt: TGTGCCAGCAGTGATGGACCTCAGGGCGGCGATACGCAGTATTTT
CDR3aa: CASSDGPQGGDTQYF

j_gene: TRBJ2-3
abundance: .
d_gene: .
v_gene: TRBV9
CDR3nt: TGTGCCAGCAGCGCTGAGGGGACTTACACAGATACGCAGTATTTT
CDR3aa: CASSAEGTYTDTQYF

j_gene: TRBJ1-2
abundance: few
d_gene: TRBD1
v_gene: TRBV6-5
CDR3nt: TGTGCCAGCAGTTACTCGGACAGGAGCTATGGCTACACCTTC
CDR3aa: CASSYSDRSYGYTF

j_gene: TRBJ2-1
abundance: .
d_gene: .
v_gene: TRBV6-5
CDR3nt: TGTGCCAGCACCGCCGGCGGAGGCCCCCACAATGAGCAGTTCTTC
CDR3aa: CASTAGGGPHNEQFF

j_gene: TRBJ2-7
abundance: .
d_gene: TRBD1
v_gene: TRBV9
CDR3nt: TGTGCCAGCAGCCCCCGACAGGGATCCTACGAGCAGTACTTC
CDR3aa: CASSPRQGSYEQYF

j_gene: TRBJ2-7
abundance: .
d_gene: TRBD2
v_gene: TRBV11-2
CDR3nt: TGTGCCAGCAGCCGGGAGGCCGCGAGGAACGAGCAGTACTTC
CDR3aa: CASSREAARNEQYF

j_gene: TRBJ1-1
abundance: .
d_gene: .
v_gene: TRBV10-3
CDR3nt: TGTGCCATCAGCCCCCGGGGGACGATGACTGAAGCTTTCTTT
CDR3aa: CAISPRGTMTEAFF

j_gene: TRBJ2-1
abundance: .
d_gene: TRBD2
v_gene: TRBV7-9
CDR3nt: TGTGCCAGCAGCTTCAGGGGATCTAGCGGGGCCTACAATGAGCAGTTCTTC
CDR3aa: CASSFRGSSGAYNEQFF

j_gene: TRBJ1-2
abundance: .
d_gene: TRBD1
v_gene: TRBV27
CDR3nt: TGTGCCAGCAGTTTAGGCGAGACAGGGGGCGTGGATGGCTACACCTTC
CDR3aa: CASSLGETGGVDGYTF

j_gene: TRBJ1-2
abundance: .
d_gene: .
v_gene: TRBV11-2
CDR3nt: TGTGCCAGCAGCCCCACTGGGGGGGCACGCGACTATGGCTACACCTTC
CDR3aa: CASSPTGGARDYGYTF